These T cell receptor beta chains were read from a single sample in a study of PD-1 blockade in mismatch repair-deficient tumors. Libraries were prepared by immunoSEQ multiplex PCR; TCRdb keeps only in-frame clonotypes and omits some of them. The table includes about 19,000 clones, more than 65% detected once. Source: PBMCs, taken 52 weeks after starting pembrolizumab. The receptors stem from an adult with mismatch repair-deficient cancer. Each CDR3 is given with its conserved first and last residue. The D gene is left open where the match is weak. Not every row has a clone size; where given, it reads once, few, many or a size class.

j_call | d_call | clone_size | v_call | cdr3_nt | cdr3_aa
TRBJ2-7 | TRBD1 | few | TRBV7-8 | TGTGCCAGCAGCCCCGGGACAGGGCCTTACGAGCAGTACTTC | CASSPGTGPYEQYF
TRBJ1-2 | . | once | TRBV19 | TGTGCCAGTAGTATTCCGGGTGACTATGGCTACACCTTC | CASSIPGDYGYTF
TRBJ1-1 | TRBD1 | . | TRBV11-2 | TGTGCCAGCAGCGGGAACAGGGGTATGAACACTGAAGCTTTCTTT | CASSGNRGMNTEAFF
TRBJ2-7 | . | few | TRBV28 | TGTGCCAGCACCCGTGGGGTGACAGAATCCTACGAGCAGTACTTC | CASTRGVTESYEQYF
TRBJ2-5 | . | . | TRBV5-1 | TGCGCCAGCAGCTTGGTTAGCGGAGTCCAAGAGACCCAGTACTTC | CASSLVSGVQETQYF
TRBJ2-5 | . | once | TRBV27 | TGTGCCAGCAGTGCTACCGCAGGGGTCCTGGAGACCCAGTACTTC | CASSATAGVLETQYF
TRBJ2-2 | . | . | TRBV18 | TGTGCCAGCTCATCAAGCTGGACCGGGGAGCTGTTTTTT | CASSSSWTGELFF
TRBJ1-1 | . | . | TRBV11-2 | TGTGCCAGCAGCTTAGGCCAGGGTGGGAACACTGAAGCTTTCTTT | CASSLGQGGNTEAFF
TRBJ2-7 | . | . | TRBV9 | TGTGCCAGCAGCGTCTTGCCAGGGGTATACGAGCAGTACTTC | CASSVLPGVYEQYF
TRBJ1-2 | TRBD1 | . | TRBV27 | TGTGCCAGCAGTGGACAGGGACGAATTACGGTTGGCTACACCTTC | CASSGQGRITVGYTF
TRBJ2-1 | TRBD2 | . | TRBV9 | TGTGCCAGCAGCGCTAGCGGGTCCTACAATGAGCAGTTCTTC | CASSASGSYNEQFF
TRBJ2-5 | TRBD2 | . | TRBV28 | TGTGCCAGCAGTTTTCGTAGCGGGAGTGAGACCCAGTACTTC | CASSFRSGSETQYF
TRBJ2-1 | TRBD2 | . | TRBV7-8 | TGTGCCAGCAGCTGGGGACTAGCGGGAGTCAATGAGCAGTTCTTC | CASSWGLAGVNEQFF
TRBJ1-2 | . | . | TRBV5-1 | TGCGCCAGCAGCTTGGAGGGGTTGGGTGGCTACACCTTC | CASSLEGLGGYTF
TRBJ2-1 | TRBD1 | . | TRBV7-3 | TGTGCCAGCAGCCCGACGTTATCTGGACAGGGAAGGAATGAGCAGTTCTTC | CASSPTLSGQGRNEQFF
TRBJ2-5 | TRBD2 | . | TRBV5-1 | TGCGCCAGCAGCTCGAGACTAGCGGGAGGTTCGGGAGAGACCCAGTACTTC | CASSSRLAGGSGETQYF
TRBJ2-7 | TRBD2 | . | TRBV6-1 | TGTGCCAGCAGTGGATTTGGGGCGGGAGTTAACGGGGGCTACGAGCAGTACTTC | CASSGFGAGVNGGYEQYF
TRBJ1-2 | TRBD1 | . | TRBV5-1 | TGCGCCAGCAGCGGTGGACAGGGGGCTGCTGACACCTTC | CASSGGQGAADTF
TRBJ1-1 | . | . | TRBV7-9 | TGTGCCAGCAGCTCGTCCCCAGGACGGAGGGAGGTCGGTGACACTGAAGCTTTCTTT | CASSSSPGRREVGDTEAFF
TRBJ1-5 | TRBD1 | . | TRBV7-8 | TGTGCCAGCAGCTTAGCAGTGGTTTACAGGGGGCCTCAGCCCCAGCATTTT | CASSLAVVYRGPQPQHF
TRBJ1-2 | . | . | TRBV4-1 | TGCGCCAGCAGCCAAGGGGAGGGGAGGGCATCCAGCTATGGCTACACCTTC | CASSQGEGRASSYGYTF
TRBJ1-5 | . | . | TRBV5-5 | TGTGCCAGCGGGTGGACAGAGGATCAGCCCCAGCATTTT | CASGWTEDQPQHF
TRBJ2-7 | TRBD2 | . | TRBV6-5 | TGTGCCAGCACCCCCACGGGGACTAGCGGCTACGAGCAGTACTTC | CASTPTGTSGYEQYF
TRBJ2-3 | TRBD2 | . | TRBV10-3 | TGTGCCATCAGTGGAAAGCGGGAGAGCACAGATACGCAGTATTTT | CAISGKRESTDTQYF
TRBJ1-1 | . | . | TRBV6-5 | TGTGCCAGCAGTCGGGCGGGGGGGACGGGCACTGAAGCTTTCTTT | CASSRAGGTGTEAFF
TRBJ2-3 | TRBD1 | . | TRBV11-3 | TGTGCCAGCAGACAACCCGGACAGGGTTTCACAGATACGCAGTATTTT | CASRQPGQGFTDTQYF
TRBJ1-1 | . | few | TRBV15 | TGTGCCACCAGCAGAGCACAGGGCGTGGCTGAAGCTTTCTTT | CATSRAQGVAEAFF
TRBJ1-5 | . | . | TRBV9 | TGTGCCAGCAGCCCTGACAGTCTTATAGCTCAGCCCCAGCATTTT | CASSPDSLIAQPQHF
TRBJ2-3 | . | . | TRBV5-1 | TGCGCCAGCAGCTTGGGGCGGCCTAGCACAGATACGCAGTATTTT | CASSLGRPSTDTQYF
TRBJ2-1 | TRBD2 | . | TRBV19 | TGTGCCAGTAGTAGGACTAGCGGCTCCTACAATGAGCAGTTCTTC | CASSRTSGSYNEQFF
TRBJ2-7 | TRBD1 | . | TRBV5-5 | TGTGCCAGCAATCCGGGGACAGTTGCTAGCCACGAGCAGTACTTC | CASNPGTVASHEQYF
TRBJ2-3 | TRBD2 | . | TRBV7-2 | TGTGCCAGCAGCTTAGCCCCTCCGGGGCTAGCGGCGAGCACAGATACGCAGTATTTT | CASSLAPPGLAASTDTQYF
TRBJ2-1 | . | once | TRBV6-5 | TGTGCCAGCAGCCCAGGATACAATGAGCAGTTCTTC | CASSPGYNEQFF
TRBJ1-3 | . | once | TRBV2 | TGTGCCAGCAGTGTCAGTTTGGCTGGAAACACCATATATTTT | CASSVSLAGNTIYF
TRBJ2-3 | TRBD2 | . | TRBV29-1 | TGCAGCGTTGAGGGACTAGTAATTGAAATTGATACGCAGTATTTT | CSVEGLVIEIDTQYF
TRBJ1-1 | . | . | TRBV14 | TGTGCCAGCAGCCAAGATCTGGGCAGAACGAACACTGAAGCTTTCTTT | CASSQDLGRTNTEAFF
TRBJ2-7 | . | few | TRBV27 | TGTGCCAGCAGTTTTTCGGGAGCGTTACACGAGCAGTACTTC | CASSFSGALHEQYF
TRBJ2-1 | TRBD2 | . | TRBV7-6 | TGTGCCAGCAGCTTTCTAGCGGGAGACGGAGACAATGAGCAGTTCTTC | CASSFLAGDGDNEQFF
TRBJ2-1 | TRBD2 | . | TRBV19 | TGTGCCAGTAGTAAATCCGGGACTAGTCTTCTCTATGAGCAGTTCTTC | CASSKSGTSLLYEQFF
TRBJ1-2 | TRBD1 | . | TRBV4-1 | TGCGCCAGCAGCCAAGATTCAGGACAGGGGGTCTATTTCGGCTACACCTTC | CASSQDSGQGVYFGYTF
TRBJ1-6 | . | . | TRBV2 | TGTGCCAGCAGCCTAACGAATTCACCCCTCCACTTT | CASSLTNSPLHF
TRBJ2-3 | . | . | TRBV5-1 | TGCGCCAGCAGGTTGGGCGGGACCCACACAGATACGCAGTATTTT | CASRLGGTHTDTQYF
TRBJ1-4 | . | . | TRBV4-2 | TGTGCCAGCAGCCAAGTAGGGGCGTATGCTGAAAAACTGTTTTTT | CASSQVGAYAEKLFF
TRBJ2-2 | . | . | TRBV28 | TGTGCCAGCACCTTTCTAGGCGGGGAGCTGTTTTTT | CASTFLGGELFF
TRBJ2-2 | . | . | TRBV2 | TGTGCCAGCAGTGAGGGCTACTACACCGGGGAGCTGTTTTTT | CASSEGYYTGELFF
TRBJ2-7 | . | . | TRBV7-8 | TGTGCCAGCAGCTTACCCAGTACCTACGAGCAGTACTTC | CASSLPSTYEQYF
TRBJ1-1 | TRBD1 | . | TRBV7-6 | TGTGCCAGCAGCTTAGGGCAGGGGGCGGCCTTGGGCACTGAAGCTTTCTTT | CASSLGQGAALGTEAFF